The clone carrying this T cell receptor (beta chain) showed up just a few times. What it binds is not known. Assay used: immunoSEQ multiplex PCR; TCRdb lists only in-frame clones, some missing. Seen here are about 59,000 clones, around 68% observed once, and the top ten hold about 8%. This specimen belongs to a study of radiotherapy plus CTLA-4 blockade in lung cancer. General observations from the study: Early clone dynamics of blood T cells, plus interferon-beta, reportedly predicted response best.

Ipilimumab CTLA-4 blockade and focal radiation were given to patients with chemo-refractory metastatic non-small-cell lung cancer. V lost 7 bases to trimming and J lost 4 bases; unmatched junction nucleotides: 8. Germline V gene lookup returns CDR1 MNHNY and CDR2 SVGAGI (reference sequence). This CDR3 has 14 amino acids. This chain joins TRBV6-6 and TRBJ1-1; the match to TRBD1 covers 8 bases. The receptor comes from a human donor with non-small cell lung cancer whose response to radiotherapy plus ipilimumab could not be evaluated. The source material was peripheral blood, sampled from a patient treated with radiotherapy plus ipilimumab. In nucleotides, the CDR3 is TGTGCCAGCACAAAAATAGGACAGGGCACTGAAGCTTTCTTT. Its protein is CASTKIGQGTEAFF.